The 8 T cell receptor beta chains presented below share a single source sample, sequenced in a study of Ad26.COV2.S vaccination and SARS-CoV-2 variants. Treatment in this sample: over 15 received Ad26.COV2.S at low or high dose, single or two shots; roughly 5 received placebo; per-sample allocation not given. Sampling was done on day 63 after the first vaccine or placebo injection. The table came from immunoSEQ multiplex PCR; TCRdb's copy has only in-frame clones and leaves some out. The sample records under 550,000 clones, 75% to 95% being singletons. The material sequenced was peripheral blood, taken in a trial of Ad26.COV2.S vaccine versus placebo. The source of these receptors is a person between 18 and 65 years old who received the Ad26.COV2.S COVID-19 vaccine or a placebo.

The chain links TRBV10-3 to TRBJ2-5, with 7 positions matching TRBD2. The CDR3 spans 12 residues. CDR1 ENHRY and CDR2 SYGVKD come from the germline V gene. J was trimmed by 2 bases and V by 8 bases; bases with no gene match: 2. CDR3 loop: CAIGREQETQYF. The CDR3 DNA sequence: TGTGCCATCGGGAGGGAACAAGAGACCCAGTACTTC.

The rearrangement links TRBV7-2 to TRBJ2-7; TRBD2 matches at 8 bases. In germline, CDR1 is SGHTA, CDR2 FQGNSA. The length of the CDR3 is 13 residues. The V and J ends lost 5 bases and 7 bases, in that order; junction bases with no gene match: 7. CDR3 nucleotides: TGTGCCAGCAGCCCCTCGCGGGGGGTGGAGCAGTACTTC. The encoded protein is CASSPSRGVEQYF.

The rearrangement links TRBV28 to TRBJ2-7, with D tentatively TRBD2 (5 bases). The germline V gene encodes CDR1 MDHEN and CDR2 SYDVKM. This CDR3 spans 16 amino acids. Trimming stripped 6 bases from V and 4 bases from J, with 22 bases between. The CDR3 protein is CASSLGAEALGYEQYF. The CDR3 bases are TGTGCCAGCAGCTTAGGAGCGGAAGCCCTCGGGTACGAGCAGTACTTC. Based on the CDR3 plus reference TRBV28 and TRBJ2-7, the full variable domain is DVKVTQSSRYLVKRTGEKVFLECVQDMDHENMFWYRQDPGLGLRLIYFSYDVKMKEKGDIPEGYSVSREKKERFSLILESASTNQTSMYLCASSLGAEALGYEQYFGPGTRLTVT.

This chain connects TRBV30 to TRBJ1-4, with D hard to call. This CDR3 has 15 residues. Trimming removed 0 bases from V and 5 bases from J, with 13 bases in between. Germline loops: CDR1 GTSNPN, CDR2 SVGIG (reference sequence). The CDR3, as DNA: TGTGCCTGGAGTGTAACGGGGAGCCTGAATGAAAAACTGTTTTTT. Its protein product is CAWSVTGSLNEKLFF.

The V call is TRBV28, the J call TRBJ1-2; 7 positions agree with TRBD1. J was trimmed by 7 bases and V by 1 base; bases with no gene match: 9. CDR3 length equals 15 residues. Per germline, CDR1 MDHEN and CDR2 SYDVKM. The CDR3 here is CASSLFQGVVGGYTF. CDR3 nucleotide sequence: TGTGCCAGCAGTTTATTTCAGGGGGTGGTCGGTGGCTACACCTTC.

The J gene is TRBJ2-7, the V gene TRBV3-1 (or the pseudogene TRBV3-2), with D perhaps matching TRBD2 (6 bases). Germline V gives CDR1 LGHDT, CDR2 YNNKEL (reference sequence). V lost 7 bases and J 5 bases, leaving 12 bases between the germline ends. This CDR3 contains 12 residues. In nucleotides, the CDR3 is TGTGCCAGCAACCGGGGAGGTGACGAGCAGTACTTC. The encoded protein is CASNRGGDEQYF.

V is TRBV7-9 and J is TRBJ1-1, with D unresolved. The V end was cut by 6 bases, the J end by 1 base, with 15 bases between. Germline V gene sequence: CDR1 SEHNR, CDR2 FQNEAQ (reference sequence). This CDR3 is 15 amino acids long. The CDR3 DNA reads TGTGCCAGCAGTGGGTCTAGCAGGAGGAACACTGAAGCTTTCTTT. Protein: CASSGSSRRNTEAFF.

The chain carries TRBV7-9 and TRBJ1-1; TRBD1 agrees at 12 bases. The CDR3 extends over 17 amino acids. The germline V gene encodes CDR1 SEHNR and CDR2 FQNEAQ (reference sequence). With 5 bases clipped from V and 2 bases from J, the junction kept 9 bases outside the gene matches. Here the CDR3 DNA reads TGTGCCAGCAGCACCTACCGGGACAGGGGGCAAAACACTGAAGCTTTCTTT. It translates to CASSTYRDRGQNTEAFF.